Detailed here is one T cell receptor beta chain. Its antigen is unknown. Random-hexamer reverse transcription was applied to roughly 0.5 to 1 ug RNA. Amplification of the TCR beta CDR3 was carried out by immunoSEQ multiplex PCR, which spanned a total of 54 Vbeta and 13 Jbeta segments. TCRdb called the immunoSEQ multiplex PCR reads again in MiXCR, with one record for every CDR3 protein. In the table there are 75,000 to 80,000 distinct CDR3 sequences, roughly 95% of which are singletons. This entry is derived from a study of CD8 T cells in Susac syndrome. Study-wide results and caveats: The study identified about seventeen and five Susac-specific public clones in total CD8+ and CD8+ TEMRA repertoires. Among active patients and in TEMRA cells, CD8+ clonal expansion in Susac reached its peak.

The CDR3 loop spans 12 amino acids. Trimming stripped 3 bases from V and 6 bases from J, with 6 bases between. Germline assignment: CDR1 SGHAT and CDR2 FQNNGV. The clonotype was recovered from a human donor with Susac syndrome. The rearrangement links TRBV11-2 to TRBJ2-1; D unclear. Input material: CD8+ T cells from PBMCs. The CDR3 region has the DNA TGTGCCAGCAGCTTGCAACCCAATGAGCAGTTCTTC. This sequence encodes CASSLQPNEQFF.